This T cell receptor beta chain was sequenced in a study of T-cell reconstitution after alpha-beta-depleted transplantation in children. V lost 0 bases and J lost 3; bases outside the gene matches: 12. In germline, CDR1 is LGHNA, CDR2 YNFKEQ. CDR3 size: 18 residues. Unique molecular identifiers were built into the TCRbeta library. TCRdb recomputed calls from the PCR reads with MiXCR, one row per CDR3 protein. The sample includes about 540,000 distinct CDR3 sequences, roughly 18% of them seen just once. The source material was PBMCs from the stem cell graft donor, sampled from the stem cell graft. The TCR comes from a human donor who donated a stem cell graft to a child with acute lymphoblastic leukemia. The J gene is TRBJ1-2, the V gene TRBV4-2; 8 nucleotides align to TRBD1. The CDR3 coding sequence is TGTGCCAGCAGCCAAGACTTGGGCAGGGGGCTGAGTGACTATGGCTACACCTTC. It translates to CASSQDLGRGLSDYGYTF.